Below, 15 T cell receptor beta chains from the same sample are listed, as sequenced in a study of early stage breast cancer tumors. Libraries were prepared by immunoSEQ multiplex PCR; TCRdb keeps only in-frame clonotypes and omits some of them. The table lists tens of thousands of clones, roughly 72% of them singletons, with about 6.8% in the top ten. Input material: blood. Receptors were obtained from a person in their sixties with breast cancer.

The rearrangement uses TRBV7-8 and TRBJ2-1; tentative D call: TRBD2 (6 bases). V was shortened by 4 bases and J by 12 bases, with 16 bases between the two germline ends. Germline V gene lookup returns CDR1 SGHVS and CDR2 FQNEAQ. The CDR3 is 13 amino acids. This chain's CDR3 is CASSSAAGIGQFF. The CDR3 DNA is TGTGCCAGCAGCTCGGCTGCGGGAATCGGGCAGTTCTTC.

The chain couples TRBV28 to TRBJ2-1; 10 bases match TRBD2. The junction had 28 bases not matched to a gene; V was cut back by 11 bases and J by 9 bases. There are 19 residues in the CDR3. Germline CDR1 reads MDHEN; CDR2 reads SYDVKM. CDR3 protein: CAPLPGPIGTSDFSTEQFF. The CDR3 DNA is TGTGCCCCCCTCCCCGGACCGATAGGGACTAGCGATTTCTCGACTGAGCAGTTCTTC.

The chain carries TRBV11-2 and TRBJ2-5; 13 bases agree with TRBD2. The V gene's germline CDR1 is SGHAT and CDR2 FQNNGV. V shed 5 bases, J shed 2 bases, and the junction held 5 bases outside the gene matches. The CDR3 contains 16 residues. The CDR3 sequence: CASSPWTSGGQETQYF. The DNA for the CDR3 is TGTGCCAGCAGCCCGTGGACTAGCGGGGGTCAAGAGACCCAGTACTTC.

The V gene is TRBV18, the J gene TRBJ1-4; 8 positions agree with TRBD1. Losses at the gene ends were 4 bases for V and 7 bases for J; bases not matched to a gene: 8. CDR1 and CDR2 from the germline V gene are KGHSH and LQKENI. CDR3 length equals 15 residues. CDR3 sequence (DNA): TGTGCCAGCTCACTAGGACAGGGACGGAGTGAAAAACTGTTTTTT. This codes for CASSLGQGRSEKLFF.

This clone has a single count. The rearrangement links TRBV7-2 to TRBJ2-3; no clear D gene. This CDR3 is built from 13 residues. V gave up 1 base and J gave up 1 base, with 3 bases separating them. From germline, CDR1 is SGHTA and CDR2 FQGNSA. In nucleotides, the CDR3 is TGTGCCAGCAGCTTAGGGGGCACAGATACGCAGTATTTT. Translating gives CASSLGGTDTQYF.

The chain recombines TRBV6-1 with TRBJ2-7, with 9 nucleotides matching TRBD1. The CDR3 is 15 residues long. After removal of 6 bases from V and 3 bases from J, the junction contained 9 bases not matched to a gene. The germline CDR1 and CDR2 sequences are MNHNS and SASEGT. The CDR3 is CASRFIPGQGYEQYF. The CDR3 nucleotides are TGTGCCAGCAGGTTCATTCCGGGACAGGGCTACGAGCAGTACTTC.

This clone has a single count. The V and J genes are TRBV28 and TRBJ2-7; weak D call: TRBD2 (6 bases). This CDR3 region has 16 residues. V lost 7 bases to trimming and J lost 2 bases, with 21 bases between them. In germline, CDR1 is MDHEN, CDR2 SYDVKM. The CDR3 DNA reads TGTGCCAGCACTACCTCTAGGGACTTGAGAACCTACGAGCAGTACTTC. Protein product: CASTTSRDLRTYEQYF.

CDR3 protein: CASSVVDEQFF. In nucleotides, the CDR3 is TGTGCCAGCAGCGTTGTGGATGAGCAGTTCTTC. The V gene is TRBV7-6, the J gene TRBJ2-1; D is uncertain. The V end lost 5 bases, the J end lost 8 bases, and 7 bases lay between the germline ends. CDR1 SGHVS and CDR2 FNYEAQ come from the germline V gene. The CDR3 totals 11 residues. Variable domain in full (rest from reference TRBV7-6 and TRBJ2-1): GAGVSQSPRYKVTKRGQDVALRCDPISGHVSLYWYRQALGQGPEFLTYFNYEAQQDKSGLPNDRFSAERPEGSISTLTIQRTEQRDSAMYRCASSVVDEQFFGPGTRLTVL.

The chain joins TRBV7-9 to TRBJ2-5; D gene uncertain. Trimming stripped 5 bases from V and 1 base from J, with 2 bases between. The CDR3 has 11 amino acids. The germline gives CDR1 SEHNR, CDR2 FQNEAQ (reference sequence). The CDR3: CASSVQETQYF. The CDR3 bases are TGTGCCAGCAGCGTCCAAGAGACCCAGTACTTC.

This clone was seen only once. The genes are TRBV9 and TRBJ2-2, with D possibly called TRBD1 or TRBD2 (5 bases each). The CDR3 length is 16 residues. Germline V gene lookup returns CDR1 SGDLS and CDR2 YYNGEE. V was shortened by 4 bases and J by 4 bases, with 17 bases between the two germline ends. The DNA for the CDR3 is TGTGCCAGCAGCTTAGAGACCCAGAGGGGCACCGGGGAGCTGTTTTTT. This encodes CASSLETQRGTGELFF.

In its sample, this clone was seen once. The V and J genes are TRBV6-4 and TRBJ1-5; TRBD1 agrees at 7 bases. The CDR3 length is 14 residues. With 11 bases clipped from V and 0 bases from J, the junction kept 7 bases outside the gene matches. Germline values: CDR1 MRHNA, CDR2 SNTAGT. The CDR3 DNA reads TGTGCCGCCAGCACAGGGGATAGCAATCAGCCCCAGCATTTT. It is translated as CAASTGDSNQPQHF.

V is TRBV6-1 and J is TRBJ2-3, with D perhaps matching TRBD1 or TRBD2 (6 bases each). V lost 3 bases to trimming and J lost 5 bases, with 21 bases between them. Germline CDR1 reads MNHNS; CDR2 reads SASEGT. The CDR3 contains 17 residues. This CDR3 reads CASSEATGTTEGDTQYF. Written as DNA, the CDR3 is TGTGCCAGCAGTGAGGCTACCGGGACAACGGAGGGAGATACGCAGTATTTT.

CDR3 sequence reads: CASRGPHRANVLTF. CDR3 nucleotides: TGTGCCAGCAGAGGGCCACATAGGGCCAACGTCCTGACTTTC. This rearrangement joins TRBV11-1 to TRBJ2-6; no reliable D call. V lost 6 bases and J 5 bases, leaving 11 bases between the germline ends. The length of the CDR3 is 14 residues. CDR1 and CDR2 (germline): SGHAT, FQDESV (reference sequence).

The rearrangement uses TRBV7-9 and TRBJ2-2, with a possible D match to TRBD2 (6 bases). There are 15 residues in the CDR3. Germline V CDR1 and CDR2: SEHNR, FQNEAQ (reference sequence). Trimming took 5 bases from V and 3 from J, leaving 13 bases between them. The CDR3 region has the DNA TGTGCCAGCAGCCCCAGGAGGGTTGACACCGGGGAGCTGTTTTTT. It codes for CASSPRRVDTGELFF.

This chain uses TRBV10-3 with TRBJ1-5; D is perhaps TRBD1 (6 bases). V was clipped by 7 bases and J by 6 bases, with 13 bases between them. Germline V gene sequence: CDR1 ENHRY, CDR2 SYGVKD. The CDR3 sequence is 13 residues long. CDR3 region: CAITLRGRQPQHF. The CDR3 DNA is TGTGCCATCACTCTCAGGGGTCGTCAGCCCCAGCATTTT.